This is a list of T cell receptor beta chains from one sample in a study of Ad26.COV2.S vaccination and SARS-CoV-2 variants. Data came from immunoSEQ multiplex PCR; TCRdb stores just in-frame clones and leaves some out. The repertoire holds some 340,000 clones, with 85% as singletons. The sample here was peripheral blood, taken in a trial of Ad26.COV2.S vaccine versus placebo. The receptors were gathered from a person between 18 and 59 years old who received the Ad26.COV2.S COVID-19 vaccine or a placebo. CDR3s include the opening cysteine and the closing phenylalanine or tryptophan. The order of the fields is clone size, V gene, J gene, CDR3 length, D gene, CDR3 protein, CDR3 DNA. D genes are given only for firm matches. For some rows the clone size is stated as once, few or many, or as a class when expanded; others skip it.

NA	TRBV11-3	TRBJ2-7	14	NA	CASSLPQQGYEQYF	TGTGCCAGCAGCTTACCCCAGCAGGGCTACGAGCAGTACTTC
NA	TRBV28	TRBJ1-2	14	NA	CASSTGITNYGYTF	TGTGCCAGCAGTACAGGGATCACTAACTATGGCTACACCTTC
few	TRBV7-9	TRBJ1-6	14	NA	CASTGRGNNSPLHF	TGTGCCAGCACCGGACGGGGAAATAATTCACCCCTCCACTTT
NA	TRBV6-5	TRBJ1-2	15	NA	CASSQTGAVNYGYTF	TGTGCCAGCAGTCAAACTGGAGCGGTTAACTATGGCTACACCTTC
NA	TRBV10-3	TRBJ2-2	13	TRBD1	CAISTGDTGELFF	TGTGCCATCAGTACAGGGGACACCGGGGAGCTGTTTTTT
once	TRBV2	TRBJ2-3	15	TRBD2	CASKVTSGVADTQYF	TGTGCCAGCAAGGTTACTAGCGGGGTAGCCGATACGCAGTATTTT
NA	TRBV19	TRBJ2-2	13	NA	CATQVTGGGELFF	TGTGCCACCCAGGTAACCGGCGGCGGGGAGCTGTTTTTT
NA	TRBV30	TRBJ1-5	13	NA	CAWSVQGNQPQHF	TGTGCCTGGAGTGTCCAGGGAAATCAGCCCCAGCATTTT
NA	TRBV5-1	TRBJ2-1	16	TRBD1	CASSWTGTGLDNEQFF	TGCGCCAGCAGCTGGACCGGGACAGGGTTGGACAATGAGCAGTTCTTC
NA	TRBV2	TRBJ2-1	13	NA	CASRNYGAGEQFF	TGTGCCAGCAGAAACTACGGAGCGGGTGAGCAGTTCTTC
few	TRBV6-6	TRBJ1-1	13	TRBD1	CASGQGRVTEAFF	TGTGCCAGCGGACAGGGGAGAGTCACTGAAGCTTTCTTT
NA	TRBV4-2	TRBJ2-1	16	NA	CASSQDARGGYNEQFF	TGTGCCAGCAGCCAAGATGCCAGGGGGGGCTACAATGAGCAGTTCTTC
NA	TRBV5-1	TRBJ1-1	15	NA	CASSPGPSGGTEAFF	TGCGCCAGCAGCCCTGGACCCTCGGGAGGAACTGAAGCTTTCTTT
NA	TRBV10-1	TRBJ2-7	13	NA	CASSRTGPYEQYF	TGCGCCAGCAGCCGAACAGGGCCATACGAGCAGTACTTC
once	TRBV7-2	TRBJ1-2	17	NA	CASSLEPARISLDGYTF	TGTGCCAGCAGCTTAGAACCAGCCCGCATCTCTCTAGATGGCTACACCTTC
NA	TRBV5-1	TRBJ2-7	13	NA	CASRRPPTYEQYF	TGCGCCAGCCGACGGCCTCCTACCTACGAGCAGTACTTC
NA	TRBV6-5	TRBJ1-6	15	NA	CATIPTSPRDSPLHF	TGTGCCACCATTCCCACTTCCCCTAGGGATTCACCCCTCCACTTT
NA	TRBV28	TRBJ2-3	14	TRBD2	CASSFGTLAGGRDF	TGTGCCAGCAGTTTTGGGACCCTAGCGGGGGGGCGGGATTTT
few	TRBV6-5	TRBJ1-2	14	NA	CASSYGEENYGYTF	TGTGCCAGCAGTTACGGAGAGGAAAACTATGGCTACACCTTC
once	TRBV28	TRBJ1-2	13	TRBD1	CASSFQGGYGYTF	TGTGCCAGCAGTTTCCAGGGGGGCTATGGCTACACCTTC
NA	TRBV2	TRBJ2-4	15	NA	CASSGRTGSENIQYF	TGTGCCAGCAGTGGAAGAACAGGGAGTGAAAACATTCAGTACTTC
NA	TRBV28	TRBJ2-2	17	NA	CASSLFPGTRGTGELFF	TGTGCCAGCAGTTTATTCCCCGGGACAAGGGGGACCGGGGAGCTGTTTTTT
NA	TRBV28	TRBJ1-2	10	NA	CASSQLGYTF	TGTGCCAGCAGTCAACTTGGCTACACCTTC
NA	TRBV6-6	TRBJ1-2	14	TRBD1	CASSSDRGPYGYTF	TGTGCCAGCAGTTCTGACAGGGGTCCTTATGGCTACACCTTC
NA	TRBV2	TRBJ2-3	16	TRBD2	CARGTSGGPSTDTQYF	TGTGCCAGGGGGACTAGCGGGGGGCCCAGCACAGATACGCAGTATTTT